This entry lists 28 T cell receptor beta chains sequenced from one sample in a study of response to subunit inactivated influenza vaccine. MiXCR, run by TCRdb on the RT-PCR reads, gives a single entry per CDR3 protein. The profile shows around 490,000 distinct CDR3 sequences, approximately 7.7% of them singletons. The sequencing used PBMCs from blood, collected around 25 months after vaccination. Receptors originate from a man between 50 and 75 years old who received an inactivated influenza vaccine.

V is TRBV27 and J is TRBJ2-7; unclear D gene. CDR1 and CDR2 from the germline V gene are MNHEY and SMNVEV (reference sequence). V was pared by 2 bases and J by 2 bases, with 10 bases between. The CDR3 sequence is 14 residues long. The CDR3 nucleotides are TGTGCCAGCAGTTTAACCAGTCAAACCTACGAGCAGTACTTC. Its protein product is CASSLTSQTYEQYF.

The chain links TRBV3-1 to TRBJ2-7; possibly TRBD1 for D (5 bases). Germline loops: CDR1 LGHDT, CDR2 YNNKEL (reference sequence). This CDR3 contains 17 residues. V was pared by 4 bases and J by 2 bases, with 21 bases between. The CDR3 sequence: CASSPRYQGIIPYEQYF. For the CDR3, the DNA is TGTGCCAGCAGCCCTAGGTATCAGGGCATTATTCCCTACGAGCAGTACTTC.

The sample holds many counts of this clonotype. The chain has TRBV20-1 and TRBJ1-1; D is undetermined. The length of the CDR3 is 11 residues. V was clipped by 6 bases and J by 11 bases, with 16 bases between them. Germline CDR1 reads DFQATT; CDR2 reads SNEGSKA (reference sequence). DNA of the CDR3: TGCAGTGCCAAAGACCCCGTGAAGGCTTTCTTT. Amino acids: CSAKDPVKAFF.

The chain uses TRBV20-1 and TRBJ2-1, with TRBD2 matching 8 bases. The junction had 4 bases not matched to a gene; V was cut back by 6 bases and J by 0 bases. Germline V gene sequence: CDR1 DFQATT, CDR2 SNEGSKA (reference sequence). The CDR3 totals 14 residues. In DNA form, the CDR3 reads TGCAGTGCACCACGGGGGGGCTCCTACAATGAGCAGTTCTTC. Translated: CSAPRGGSYNEQFF.

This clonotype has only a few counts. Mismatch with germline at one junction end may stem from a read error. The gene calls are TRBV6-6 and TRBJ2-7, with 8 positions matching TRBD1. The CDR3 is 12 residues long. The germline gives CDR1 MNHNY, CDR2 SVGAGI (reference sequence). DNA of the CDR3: TGTGCCAGCAGTTACTCGACGGGACAGGAATCCTTC. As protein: CASSYSTGQESF.

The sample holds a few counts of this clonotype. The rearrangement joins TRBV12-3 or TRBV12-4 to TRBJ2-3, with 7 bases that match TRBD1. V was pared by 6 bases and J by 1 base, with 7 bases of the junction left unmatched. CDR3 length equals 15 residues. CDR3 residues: CASSPQGLGTDTQYF. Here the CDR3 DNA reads TGTGCCAGCAGCCCACAGGGGTTGGGCACAGATACGCAGTATTTT.

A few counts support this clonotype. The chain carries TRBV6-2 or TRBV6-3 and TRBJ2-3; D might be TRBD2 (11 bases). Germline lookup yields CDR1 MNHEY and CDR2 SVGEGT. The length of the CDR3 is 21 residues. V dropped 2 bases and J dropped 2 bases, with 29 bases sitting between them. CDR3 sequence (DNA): TGTGCCAGCAGTTACGATGGGACAGGGGTAGCGGGGGGGCGGGTCACAGATACGCAGTATTTT. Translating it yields CASSYDGTGVAGGRVTDTQYF.

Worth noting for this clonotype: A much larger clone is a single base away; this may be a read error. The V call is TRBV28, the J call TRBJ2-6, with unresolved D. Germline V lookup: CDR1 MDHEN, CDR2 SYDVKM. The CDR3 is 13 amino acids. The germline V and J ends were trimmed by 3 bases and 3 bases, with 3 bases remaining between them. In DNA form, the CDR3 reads TGTGCCAGCAGTTTTGGTGGGGCCAACGTCCTGACTTTC. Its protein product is CASSFGGANVLTF.

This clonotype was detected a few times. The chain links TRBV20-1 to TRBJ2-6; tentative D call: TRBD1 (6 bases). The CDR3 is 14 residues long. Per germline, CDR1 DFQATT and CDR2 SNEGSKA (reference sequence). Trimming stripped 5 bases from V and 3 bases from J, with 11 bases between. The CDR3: CSAGGHSGANVLTF. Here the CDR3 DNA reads TGCAGTGCTGGGGGACACAGTGGGGCCAACGTCCTGACTTTC.

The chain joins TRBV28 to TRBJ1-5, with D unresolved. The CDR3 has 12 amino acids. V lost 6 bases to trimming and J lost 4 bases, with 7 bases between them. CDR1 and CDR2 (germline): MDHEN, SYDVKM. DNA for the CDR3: TGTGCCAGCAGGACCTTAAATCAGCCCCAGCATTTT. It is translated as CASRTLNQPQHF.

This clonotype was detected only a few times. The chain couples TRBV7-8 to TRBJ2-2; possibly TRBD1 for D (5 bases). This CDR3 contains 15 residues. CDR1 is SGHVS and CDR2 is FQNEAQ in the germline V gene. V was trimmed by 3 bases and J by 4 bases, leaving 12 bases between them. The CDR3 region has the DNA TGTGCCAGCAGCTTTAATGCAGGGCGCACCGGGGAGCTGTTTTTT. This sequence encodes CASSFNAGRTGELFF.

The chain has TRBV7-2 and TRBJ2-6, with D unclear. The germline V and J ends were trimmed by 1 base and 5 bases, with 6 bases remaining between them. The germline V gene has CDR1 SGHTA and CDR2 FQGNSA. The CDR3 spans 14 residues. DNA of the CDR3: TGTGCCAGCAGCTTAGACGCATGGGCCAACGTCCTGACTTTC. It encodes CASSLDAWANVLTF.

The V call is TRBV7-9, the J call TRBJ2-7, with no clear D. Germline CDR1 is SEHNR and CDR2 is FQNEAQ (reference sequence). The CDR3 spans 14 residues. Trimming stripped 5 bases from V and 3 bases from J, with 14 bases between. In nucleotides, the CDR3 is TGTGCCAGCAGCCGAAATCCCAGGAGCTACGAGCAGTACTTC. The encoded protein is CASSRNPRSYEQYF.

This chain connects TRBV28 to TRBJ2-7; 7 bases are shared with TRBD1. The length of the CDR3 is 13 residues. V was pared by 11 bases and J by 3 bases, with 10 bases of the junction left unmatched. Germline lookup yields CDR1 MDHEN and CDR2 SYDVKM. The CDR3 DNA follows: TGTGCCGAAGGACGACAGGGTTACTACGAGCAGTACTTC. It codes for CAEGRQGYYEQYF.

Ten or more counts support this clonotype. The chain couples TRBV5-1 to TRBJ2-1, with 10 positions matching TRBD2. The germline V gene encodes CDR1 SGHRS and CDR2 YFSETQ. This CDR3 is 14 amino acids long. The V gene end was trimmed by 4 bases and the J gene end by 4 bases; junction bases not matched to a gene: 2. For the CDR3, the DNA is TGCGCCAGCAGCGCTAGCGGGGGATACAATGAGCAGTTCTTC. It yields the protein CASSASGGYNEQFF.

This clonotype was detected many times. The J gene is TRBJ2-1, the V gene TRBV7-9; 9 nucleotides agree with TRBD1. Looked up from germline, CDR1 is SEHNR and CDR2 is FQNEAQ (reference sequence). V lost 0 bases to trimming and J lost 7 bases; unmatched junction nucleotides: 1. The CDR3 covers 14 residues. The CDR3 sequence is CASSLADRGNEQFF. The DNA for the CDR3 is TGTGCCAGCAGCTTAGCGGACAGGGGTAATGAGCAGTTCTTC. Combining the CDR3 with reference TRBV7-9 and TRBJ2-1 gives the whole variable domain DTGVSQNPRHKITKRGQNVTFRCDPISEHNRLYWYRQTLGQGPEFLTYFQNEAQLEKSRLLSDRFSAERPKGSFSTLEIQRTEQGDSAMYLCASSLADRGNEQFFGPGTRLTVL.

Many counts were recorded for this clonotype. In DNA, the CDR3 is TGTGCCAGCAGTTATAGTTTTGCGGGCGGGCACACTCGGAATGAGCAGTTCTTC. This translates into CASSYSFAGGHTRNEQFF. The chain joins TRBV6-5 to TRBJ2-1; a weak D match, TRBD2 (5 bases). V gave up 3 bases and J gave up 7 bases, with 25 bases separating them. The germline V gene encodes CDR1 MNHEY and CDR2 SVGAGI. This CDR3 has 18 amino acids.

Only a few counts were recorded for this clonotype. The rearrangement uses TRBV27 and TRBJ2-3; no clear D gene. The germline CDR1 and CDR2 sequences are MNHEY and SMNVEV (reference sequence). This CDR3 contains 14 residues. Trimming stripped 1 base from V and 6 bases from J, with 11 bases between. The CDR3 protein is CASSLFVSSDTQYF. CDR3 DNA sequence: TGTGCCAGCAGTTTATTTGTGAGCTCCGATACGCAGTATTTT.

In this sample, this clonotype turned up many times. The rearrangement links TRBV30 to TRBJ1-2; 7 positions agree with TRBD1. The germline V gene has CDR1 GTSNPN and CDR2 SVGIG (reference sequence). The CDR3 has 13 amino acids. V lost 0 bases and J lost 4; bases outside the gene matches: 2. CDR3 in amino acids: CAWSVQGSYGYTF. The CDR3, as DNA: TGTGCCTGGAGTGTACAGGGGAGCTATGGCTACACCTTC.

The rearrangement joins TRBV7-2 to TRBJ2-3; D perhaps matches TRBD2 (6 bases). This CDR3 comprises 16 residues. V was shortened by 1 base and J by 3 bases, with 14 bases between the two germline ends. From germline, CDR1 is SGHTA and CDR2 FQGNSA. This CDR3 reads CASSLVTLRGTDTQYF. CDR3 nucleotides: TGTGCCAGCAGCTTAGTTACTCTACGGGGGACAGATACGCAGTATTTT.

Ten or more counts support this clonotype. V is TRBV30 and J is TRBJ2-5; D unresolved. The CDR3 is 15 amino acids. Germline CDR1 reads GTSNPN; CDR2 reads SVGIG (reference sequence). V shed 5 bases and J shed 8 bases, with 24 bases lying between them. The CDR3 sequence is CAWSPNLAVGGTQYF. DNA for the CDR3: TGTGCCTGGTCCCCGAACCTGGCGGTCGGCGGTACCCAGTACTTC.

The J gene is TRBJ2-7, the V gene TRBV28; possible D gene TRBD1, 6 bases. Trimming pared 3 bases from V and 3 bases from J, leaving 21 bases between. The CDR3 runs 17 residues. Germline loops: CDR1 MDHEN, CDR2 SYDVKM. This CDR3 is CASSFGIKTGQSYEQYF. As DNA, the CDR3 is TGTGCCAGCAGTTTCGGTATAAAGACGGGACAAAGCTACGAGCAGTACTTC.

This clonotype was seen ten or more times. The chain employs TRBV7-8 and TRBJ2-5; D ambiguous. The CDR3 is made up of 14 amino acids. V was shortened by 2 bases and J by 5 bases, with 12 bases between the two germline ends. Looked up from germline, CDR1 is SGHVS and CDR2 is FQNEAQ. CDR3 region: CASSLRLGWETQYF. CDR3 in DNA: TGTGCCAGCAGCTTACGTCTGGGCTGGGAGACCCAGTACTTC.

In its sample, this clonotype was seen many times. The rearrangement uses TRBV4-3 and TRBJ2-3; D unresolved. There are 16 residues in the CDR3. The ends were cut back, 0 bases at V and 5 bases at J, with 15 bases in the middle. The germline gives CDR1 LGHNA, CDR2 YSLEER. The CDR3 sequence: CASSQDWTTQGDTQYF. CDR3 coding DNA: TGCGCCAGCAGCCAAGATTGGACGACGCAAGGAGATACGCAGTATTTT.

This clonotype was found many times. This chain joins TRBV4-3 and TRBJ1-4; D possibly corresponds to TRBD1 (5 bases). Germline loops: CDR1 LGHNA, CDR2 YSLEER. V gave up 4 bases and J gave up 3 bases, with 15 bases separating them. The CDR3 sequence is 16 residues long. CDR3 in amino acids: CASSPDGTGSNEKLFF. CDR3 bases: TGCGCCAGCAGCCCCGACGGAACAGGCTCTAATGAAAAACTGTTTTTT.

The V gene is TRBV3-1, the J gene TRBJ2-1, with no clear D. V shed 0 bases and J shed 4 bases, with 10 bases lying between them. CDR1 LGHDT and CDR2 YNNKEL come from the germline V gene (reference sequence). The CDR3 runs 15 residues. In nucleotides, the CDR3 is TGTGCCAGCAGCCAAGACTCATCCCCATACAATGAGCAGTTCTTC. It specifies CASSQDSSPYNEQFF.

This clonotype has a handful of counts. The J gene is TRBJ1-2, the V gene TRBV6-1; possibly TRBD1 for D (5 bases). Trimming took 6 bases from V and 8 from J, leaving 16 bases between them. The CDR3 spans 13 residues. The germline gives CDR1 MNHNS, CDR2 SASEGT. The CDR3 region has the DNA TGTGCCAGCAGACCCCCTGGGGCGGGGGGCTACACCTTC. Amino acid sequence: CASRPPGAGGYTF.

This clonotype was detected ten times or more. CDR3 bases: TGTGCCAGCAGTGAACGACAGGTCTCCTACGAGCAGTACTTC. It codes for CASSERQVSYEQYF. The gene calls are TRBV12-3 or TRBV12-4 and TRBJ2-7; TRBD1 is a possible D gene (6 bases). The V gene lost 5 bases and the J gene lost 0 bases, with 11 bases spanning the gap. This CDR3 is 14 amino acids long.